This section outlines one T cell receptor beta chain sequence together with its context. No antigen is known for it. Assay: immunoSEQ multiplex PCR; the TCRdb copy retains only in-frame clones and omits some. The data hold roughly 150,000 clones, with 87% observed a single time. The V end was cut by 2 bases, the J end by 0 bases, with 10 bases between. The V gene's germline CDR1 is KGHSH and CDR2 LQKENI. The CDR3 is 15 amino acids. The data are from a study of T cell responses to AZD1222 COVID-19 vaccine. General observations from the study: Nearly half of unique spike-specific TCRs reportedly avoided B.1.351 and B.1.1.7 mutated regions.

Sequences were derived from peripheral blood, sampled 28 days after the second AZD1222 dose. This clonotype was sampled from an adult who received the AZD1222 COVID-19 vaccine. The chain carries TRBV18 and TRBJ1-1; D gene ambiguous. CDR3 coding DNA: TGTGCCAGCTCACCAGGGGTCTTCATGAACACTGAAGCTTTCTTT. As protein: CASSPGVFMNTEAFF. The full variable domain, completed using reference TRBV18 and TRBJ1-1, is NAGVMQNPRHLVRRRGQEARLRCSPMKGHSHVYWYRQLPEEGLKFMVYLQKENIIDESGMPKERFSAEFPKEGPSILRIQQVVRGDSAAYFCASSPGVFMNTEAFFGQGTRLTVV.